This T cell receptor beta chain derives from a study of blood T cells in healthy people across ages. This clonotype showed up just once. The donors, aged roughly 6 to 90, were healthy Caucasians from Russia. There were at least 5.5 micrograms of total RNA extracted from every sample. Germline CDR1 and CDR2: MNHEY and SMNVEV (reference sequence). The CDR3 totals 16 residues. The germline V and J ends were trimmed by 5 bases and 4 bases, with 20 bases remaining between them. Primed by a sample-barcoded 5' primer and a J-beta primer mix, a second PCR proceeded for 7 to 11 cycles. The yield of each sample was at least 2.5 million CDR3-containing paired-end reads. TCRdb used MiXCR to reprocess the 5' RACE reads, holding one entry per CDR3 protein. In the table there are 650,000 to 1,000,000 distinct CDR3 sequences, 46% of which are singletons.

This TCR derives from a man aged 80 or over in good health. Sequencing was carried out using blood. V is TRBV27 and J is TRBJ1-2; TRBD1 might be the D (5 bases). CDR3: CASSARTGPHRYGYTF. CDR3 nucleotides: TGTGCCAGCAGTGCCCGAACAGGTCCTCATCGCTATGGCTACACCTTC.